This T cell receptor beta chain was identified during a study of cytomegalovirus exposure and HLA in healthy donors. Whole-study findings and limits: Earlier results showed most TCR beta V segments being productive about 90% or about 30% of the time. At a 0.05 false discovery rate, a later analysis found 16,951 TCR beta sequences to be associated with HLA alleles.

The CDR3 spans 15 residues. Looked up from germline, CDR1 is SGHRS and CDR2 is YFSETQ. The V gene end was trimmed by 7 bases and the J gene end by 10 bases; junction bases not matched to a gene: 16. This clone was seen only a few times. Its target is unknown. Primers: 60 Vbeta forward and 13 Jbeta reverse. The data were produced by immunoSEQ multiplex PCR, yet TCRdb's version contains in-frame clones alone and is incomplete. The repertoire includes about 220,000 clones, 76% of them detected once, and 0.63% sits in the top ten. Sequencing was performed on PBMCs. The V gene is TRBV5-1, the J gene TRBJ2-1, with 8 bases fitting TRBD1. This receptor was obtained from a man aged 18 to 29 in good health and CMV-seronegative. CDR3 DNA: TGCGCCAGCGGTGGAGGACAGGGCTCTCCCCGGGAGCAGTTCTTC. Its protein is CASGGGQGSPREQFF.